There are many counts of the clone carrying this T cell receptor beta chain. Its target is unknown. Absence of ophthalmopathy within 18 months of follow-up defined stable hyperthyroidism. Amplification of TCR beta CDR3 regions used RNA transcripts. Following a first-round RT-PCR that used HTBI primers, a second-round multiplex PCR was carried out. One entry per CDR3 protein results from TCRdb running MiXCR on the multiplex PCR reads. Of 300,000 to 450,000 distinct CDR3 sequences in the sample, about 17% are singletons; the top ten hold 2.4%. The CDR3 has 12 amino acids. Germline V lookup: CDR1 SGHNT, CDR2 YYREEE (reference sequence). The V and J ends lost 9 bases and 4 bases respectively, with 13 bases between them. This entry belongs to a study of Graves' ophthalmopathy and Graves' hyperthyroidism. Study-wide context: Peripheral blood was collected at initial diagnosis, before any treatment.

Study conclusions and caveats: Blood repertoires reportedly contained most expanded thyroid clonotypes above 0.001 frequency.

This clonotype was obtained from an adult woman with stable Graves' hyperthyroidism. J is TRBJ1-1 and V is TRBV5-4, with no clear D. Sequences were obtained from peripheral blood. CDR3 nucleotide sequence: TGTGCCACCTCCGCCGTGACCACTGAAGCTTTCTTT. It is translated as CATSAVTTEAFF.